The rows below give T cell receptor beta chains drawn from one sample of a study of pediatric ulcerative colitis. The assay was immunoSEQ multiplex PCR, and TCRdb's table has in-frame clones only and misses some. The sample records roughly 64,000 clones, less than 90% being singletons. The specimen sequenced was blood. Receptors were obtained from a boy aged 5-17 years with severe ulcerative colitis. CDR3s include the opening cysteine and the closing phenylalanine or tryptophan. A D gene is named only where the DNA matches it firmly.

V gene,D gene,CDR3 length,CDR3 protein
TRBV19,TRBD1,16,CASSIVKGAFLGEQFF
TRBV30,.,11,CACGSRDEQFF
TRBV4-1,TRBD1,16,CASSQGGTGGHNEQYF
TRBV29-1,.,11,CSGTAYNEQFF
TRBV25-1,.,15,CASSIDSSSNTEAFF
TRBV21-1,.,21,CASSKGPHRSRASDNNQPQHF
TRBV5-6,TRBD1,12,CASSSTGNEQYF
TRBV18,TRBD1,15,CASSQEAGGNTEAFF
TRBV6-1,.,14,CASSEWSSRYEQYF
TRBV18,.,14,CASSPGAGRDGYTF
TRBV7-3,TRBD1,15,CASSLTGTGLYEQFF
TRBV5-4,TRBD1,18,CASSLEDSIAGTGGGYTF
TRBV14,TRBD2,19,CASSQDGASGRATDNEQFF
TRBV6-8,TRBD2,15,CASSPSSGSYNEQFF
TRBV7-9,.,13,CASSSPTSKTQYF
TRBV7-9,TRBD1,15,CASSPGDRDTDTQYF
TRBV11-3,TRBD1,18,CASSRGYPGQAFLYGYTF
TRBV5-1,TRBD2,14,CASSFSGRDYEQYF
TRBV9,.,12,CASSSGSYEQYF
TRBV10-1,TRBD1,18,CASSGWLGDSNPTDTQYF
TRBV15,.,13,CATSSGRYNEQFF
TRBV5-1,.,16,CASSLGPIRGADTQYF
TRBV10-3,TRBD1,13,CATGGQGEFIQYF
TRBV18,.,16,CASSPRDTVPVDEQYF
TRBV10-3,.,14,CAISESDNRETQYF
TRBV11-3,TRBD2,12,CASSSGLAEQYF
TRBV9,TRBD1,15,CASSRTGAMNTEAFF
TRBV2,.,16,CASSVGPGLDFNEQFF